This is a list of T cell receptor beta chains from one sample in a study of persistence of HIV-infected CD4 T cells. Method: immunoSEQ multiplex PCR; TCRdb's copy keeps in-frame clones and lacks some. The sample includes 45,000 or so clones, about 87% of them seen just once. These receptors are not linked to any known antigen. Source: CD4+ T cells sorted from PBMCs after 18-hour stimulation, taken from a patient who received antiretroviral therapy. The source is an adult woman with HIV who was CMV-seropositive. The CDR3 runs from the conserved cysteine through the conserved F or W.

>TRBJ1-3|TRBV7-8
CASSLLREFGNTIYF
>TRBJ2-5|TRBV5-1
CASGAGRGGETQYF
>TRBJ1-6|TRBV14
CASSQSGDSSYNSPLHF
>TRBJ2-1|TRBV5-1
CASSPGFGIDEQFF
>TRBJ2-7|TRBV5-1
CASSRTGPSTGPYEQYF
>TRBJ2-1|TRBV12-3/TRBV12-4
CASSGYNEQFF
>TRBJ1-2|TRBV27
CASSLKITGTKNYGYTF
>TRBJ2-1|TRBV5-1
CASSSKRGGYNEQFF
>TRBJ2-3|TRBV30
CAWSGGSQYF
>TRBJ1-1|TRBV5-1
CASNLAPQGSGVSTEAFF
>TRBJ2-2|TRBV5-4
CALQGNTGELFF
>TRBJ2-3|TRBV9
CASSATGYYTDTQYF
>TRBJ2-7|TRBV10-3
CAISESGLEGLNYEQYF
>TRBJ1-6|TRBV18
CASSPGQGPLHF
>TRBJ1-1|TRBV6-5
CASSPGTDEAFF
>TRBJ2-3|TRBV11-1
CASSLGAATDTQYF
>TRBJ2-6|TRBV7-8
CASSILSSGANVLTF
>TRBJ1-3|TRBV5-6
CASSLAGQVLSGNTIYF
>TRBJ1-5|TRBV30
CAWSPPPTVRNQPQHF
>TRBJ2-3|TRBV5-1
CASSLASGSSTDTQYF
>TRBJ1-1|TRBV7-2
CASSTSTMNTEAFF
>TRBJ1-6|TRBV11-3
CASSLRNDSPLHF
>TRBJ1-1|TRBV4-1
CASSQRDEPMNTEAFF
>TRBJ1-4|TRBV2
CASRWAGKNEKLFF
>TRBJ1-1|TRBV5-4
CASSPDRANTEAFF
>TRBJ2-7|TRBV28
CASSSAGQSSYEQYF
>TRBJ1-2|TRBV3-1/TRBV3-2
CASSQWQGAGNGYTF
>TRBJ1-2|TRBV2
CASSEQGSSYGYTF
>TRBJ2-1|TRBV9
CASSSTSGGRRSSYNEQFF
>TRBJ1-3|TRBV9
CASSPGTGGRRGNTIYF
>TRBJ2-1|TRBV30
CAWSTTSGDYNEQFF
>TRBJ2-1|TRBV19
CASSGGTPYNEQFF